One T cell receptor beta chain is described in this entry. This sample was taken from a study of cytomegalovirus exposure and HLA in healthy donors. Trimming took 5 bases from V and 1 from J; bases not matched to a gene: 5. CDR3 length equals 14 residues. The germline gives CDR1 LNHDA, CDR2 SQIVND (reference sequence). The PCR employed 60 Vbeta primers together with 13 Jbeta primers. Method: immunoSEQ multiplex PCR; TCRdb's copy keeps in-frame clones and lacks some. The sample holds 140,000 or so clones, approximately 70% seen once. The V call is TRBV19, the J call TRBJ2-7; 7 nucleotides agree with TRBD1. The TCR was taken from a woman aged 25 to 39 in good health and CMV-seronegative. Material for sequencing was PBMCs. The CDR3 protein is CASSVQGESYEQYF. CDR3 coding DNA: TGTGCCAGTAGTGTTCAGGGGGAATCCTACGAGCAGTACTTC.